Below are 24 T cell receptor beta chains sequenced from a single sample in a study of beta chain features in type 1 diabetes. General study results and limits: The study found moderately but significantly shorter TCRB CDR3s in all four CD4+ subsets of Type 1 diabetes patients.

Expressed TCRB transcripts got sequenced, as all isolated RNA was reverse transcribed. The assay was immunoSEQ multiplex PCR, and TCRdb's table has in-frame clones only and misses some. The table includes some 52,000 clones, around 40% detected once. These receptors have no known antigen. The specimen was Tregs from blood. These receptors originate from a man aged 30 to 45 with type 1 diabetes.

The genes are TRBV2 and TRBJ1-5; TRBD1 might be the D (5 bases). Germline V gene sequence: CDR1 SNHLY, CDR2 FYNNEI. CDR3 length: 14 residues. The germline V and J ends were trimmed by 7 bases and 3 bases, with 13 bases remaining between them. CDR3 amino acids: CASTRQLVNQPQHF. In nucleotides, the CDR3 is TGTGCCAGCACGAGACAGCTAGTCAATCAGCCCCAGCATTTT.

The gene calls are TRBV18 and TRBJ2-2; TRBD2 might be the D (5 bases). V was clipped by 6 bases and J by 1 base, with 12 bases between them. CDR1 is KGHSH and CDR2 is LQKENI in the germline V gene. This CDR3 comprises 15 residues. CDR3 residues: CASSTSRENTGELFF. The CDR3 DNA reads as TGTGCCAGCTCGACCTCACGGGAGAACACCGGGGAGCTGTTTTTT.

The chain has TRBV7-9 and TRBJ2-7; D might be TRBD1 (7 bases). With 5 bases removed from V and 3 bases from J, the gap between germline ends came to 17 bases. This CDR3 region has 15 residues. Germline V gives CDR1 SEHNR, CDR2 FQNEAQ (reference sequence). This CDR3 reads CASSTTYRGGYEQYF. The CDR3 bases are TGTGCCAGCAGCACAACTTACAGGGGAGGCTACGAGCAGTACTTC. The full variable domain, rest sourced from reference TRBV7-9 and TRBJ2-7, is DTGVSQNPRHKITKRGQNVTFRCDPISEHNRLYWYRQTLGQGPEFLTYFQNEAQLEKSRLLSDRFSAERPKGSFSTLEIQRTEQGDSAMYLCASSTTYRGGYEQYFGPGTRLTVT.

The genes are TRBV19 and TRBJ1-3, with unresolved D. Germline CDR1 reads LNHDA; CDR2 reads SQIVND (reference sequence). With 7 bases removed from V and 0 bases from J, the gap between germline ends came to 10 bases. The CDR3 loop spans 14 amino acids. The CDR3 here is CASNDGNSGNTIYF. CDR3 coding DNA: TGTGCCAGTAACGACGGGAACTCTGGAAACACCATATATTTT. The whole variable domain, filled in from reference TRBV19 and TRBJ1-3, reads DGGITQSPKYLFRKEGQNVTLSCEQNLNHDAMYWYRQDPGQGLRLIYYSQIVNDFQKGDIAEGYSVSREKKESFPLTVTSAQKNPTAFYLCASNDGNSGNTIYFGEGSWLTVV.

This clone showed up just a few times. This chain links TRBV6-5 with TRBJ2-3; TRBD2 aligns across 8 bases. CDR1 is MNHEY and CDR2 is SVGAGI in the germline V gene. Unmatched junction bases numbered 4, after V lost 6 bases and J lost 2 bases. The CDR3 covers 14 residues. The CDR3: CASRRAGVTDTQYF. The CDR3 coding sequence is TGTGCCAGCAGAAGAGCGGGAGTCACAGATACGCAGTATTTT.

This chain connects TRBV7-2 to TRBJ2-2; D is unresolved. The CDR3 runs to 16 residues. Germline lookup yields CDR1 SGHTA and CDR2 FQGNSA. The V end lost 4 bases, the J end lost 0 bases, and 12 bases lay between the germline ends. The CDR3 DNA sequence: TGTGCCAGCAGCTCGAACGCGGCCTCGAACACCGGGGAGCTGTTTTTT. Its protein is CASSSNAASNTGELFF.

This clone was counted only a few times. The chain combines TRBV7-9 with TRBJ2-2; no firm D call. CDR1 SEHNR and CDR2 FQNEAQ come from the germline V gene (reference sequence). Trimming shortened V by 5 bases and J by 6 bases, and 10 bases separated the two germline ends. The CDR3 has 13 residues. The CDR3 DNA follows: TGTGCCAGCAGCCCTAATCCGGCCGGGGAGCTGTTTTTT. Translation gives CASSPNPAGELFF.

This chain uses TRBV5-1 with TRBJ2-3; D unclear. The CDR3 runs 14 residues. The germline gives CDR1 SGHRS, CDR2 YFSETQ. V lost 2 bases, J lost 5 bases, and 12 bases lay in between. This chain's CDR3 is CASSLTQPRDTQYF. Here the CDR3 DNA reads TGCGCCAGCAGCTTAACACAGCCAAGAGATACGCAGTATTTT.

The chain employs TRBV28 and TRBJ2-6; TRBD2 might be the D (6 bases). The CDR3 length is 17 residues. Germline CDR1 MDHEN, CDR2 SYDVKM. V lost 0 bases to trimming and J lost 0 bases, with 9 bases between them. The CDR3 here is CASSLWGGDSGANVLTF. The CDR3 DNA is TGTGCCAGCAGTTTATGGGGGGGTGACTCTGGGGCCAACGTCCTGACTTTC.

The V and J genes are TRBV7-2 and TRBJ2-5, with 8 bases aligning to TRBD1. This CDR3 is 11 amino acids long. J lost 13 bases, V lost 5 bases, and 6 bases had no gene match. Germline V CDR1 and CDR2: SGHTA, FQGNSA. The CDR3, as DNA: TGTGCCAGCAGCGTAGAAGGACAGGGGTACTTC. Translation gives CASSVEGQGYF.

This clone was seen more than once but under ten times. In nucleotides, the CDR3 is TGCAGCGTTGAAGACGGCACAGATACGCAGTATTTT. Protein sequence: CSVEDGTDTQYF. The chain recombines TRBV29-1 with TRBJ2-3, with unresolved D. Germline V gene sequence: CDR1 SQVTM, CDR2 ANQGSEA. The CDR3 loop spans 12 amino acids. The V end lost 0 bases, the J end lost 1 base, and 2 bases lay between the germline ends.

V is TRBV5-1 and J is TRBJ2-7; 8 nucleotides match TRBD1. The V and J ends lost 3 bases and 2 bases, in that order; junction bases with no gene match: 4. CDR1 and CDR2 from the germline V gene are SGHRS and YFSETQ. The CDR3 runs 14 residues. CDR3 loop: CASSSRGPTYEQYF. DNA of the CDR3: TGCGCCAGCAGCTCCAGGGGGCCGACCTACGAGCAGTACTTC.

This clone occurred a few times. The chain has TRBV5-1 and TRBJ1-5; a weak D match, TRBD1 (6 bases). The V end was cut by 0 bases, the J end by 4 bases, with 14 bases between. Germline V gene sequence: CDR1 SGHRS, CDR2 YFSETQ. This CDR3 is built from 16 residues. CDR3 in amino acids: CASSLGPTGINQPQHF. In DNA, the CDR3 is TGCGCCAGCAGCTTGGGCCCGACAGGAATAAATCAGCCCCAGCATTTT.

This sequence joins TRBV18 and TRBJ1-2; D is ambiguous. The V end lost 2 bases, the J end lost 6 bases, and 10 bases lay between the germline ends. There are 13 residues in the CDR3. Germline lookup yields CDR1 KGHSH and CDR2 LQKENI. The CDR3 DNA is TGTGCCAGCTCACCAGAGAGCGGGAATGGCTACACCTTC. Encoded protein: CASSPESGNGYTF. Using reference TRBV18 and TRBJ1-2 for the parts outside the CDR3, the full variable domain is NAGVMQNPRHLVRRRGQEARLRCSPMKGHSHVYWYRQLPEEGLKFMVYLQKENIIDESGMPKERFSAEFPKEGPSILRIQQVVRGDSAAYFCASSPESGNGYTFGSGTRLTVV.

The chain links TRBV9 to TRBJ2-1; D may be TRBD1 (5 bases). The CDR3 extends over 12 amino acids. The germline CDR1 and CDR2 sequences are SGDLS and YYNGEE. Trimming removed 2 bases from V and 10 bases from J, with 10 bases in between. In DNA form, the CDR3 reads TGTGCCAGCAGCGTTGAGTGGGGCGAGCAGTTCTTC. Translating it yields CASSVEWGEQFF.

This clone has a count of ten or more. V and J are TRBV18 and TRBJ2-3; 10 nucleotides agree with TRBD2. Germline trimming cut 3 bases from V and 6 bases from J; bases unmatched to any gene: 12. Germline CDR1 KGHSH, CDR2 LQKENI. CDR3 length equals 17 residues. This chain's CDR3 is CASSPAAASGRFDTQYF. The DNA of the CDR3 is TGTGCCAGCTCACCGGCGGCGGCTAGCGGGAGATTCGATACGCAGTATTTT.

The CDR3 here is CASSALSNTQYF. The DNA for the CDR3 is TGTGCCAGCAGCGCGCTGAGCAACACGCAGTATTTT. The chain joins TRBV9 to TRBJ2-3; no definite D call. The CDR3 is 12 amino acids. The V end lost 3 bases, the J end lost 9 bases, and 11 bases lay between the germline ends. CDR1 is SGDLS and CDR2 is YYNGEE in the germline V gene.

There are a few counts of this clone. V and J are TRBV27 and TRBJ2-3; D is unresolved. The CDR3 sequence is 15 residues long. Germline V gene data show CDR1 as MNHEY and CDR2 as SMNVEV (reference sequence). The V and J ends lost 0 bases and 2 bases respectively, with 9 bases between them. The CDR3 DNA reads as TGTGCCAGCAGTTTATCTACATCGTACACAGATACGCAGTATTTT. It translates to CASSLSTSYTDTQYF.

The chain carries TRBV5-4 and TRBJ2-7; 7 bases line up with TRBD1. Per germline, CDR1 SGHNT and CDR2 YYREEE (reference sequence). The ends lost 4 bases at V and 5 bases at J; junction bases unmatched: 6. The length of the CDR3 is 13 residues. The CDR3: CASSRQGGHEQYF. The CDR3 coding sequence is TGTGCCAGCAGCCGACAGGGCGGGCACGAGCAGTACTTC.

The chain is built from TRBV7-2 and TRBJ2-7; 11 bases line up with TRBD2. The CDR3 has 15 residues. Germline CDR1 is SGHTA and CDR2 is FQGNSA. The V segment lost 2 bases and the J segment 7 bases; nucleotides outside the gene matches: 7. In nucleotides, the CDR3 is TGTGCCAGCAGCTTAATAGCGGGAGGGCGTTTTGAGCAGTACTTC. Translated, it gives CASSLIAGGRFEQYF.

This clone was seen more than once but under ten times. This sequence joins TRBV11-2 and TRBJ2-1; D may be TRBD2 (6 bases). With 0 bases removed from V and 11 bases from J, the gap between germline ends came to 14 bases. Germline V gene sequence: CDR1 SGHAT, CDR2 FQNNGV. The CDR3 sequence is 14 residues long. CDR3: CASSLDGTANKQFF. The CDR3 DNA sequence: TGTGCCAGCAGCTTAGACGGGACTGCAAACAAGCAGTTCTTC.

CDR3 amino acids: CASSPLRGLNYGYTF. The DNA for the CDR3 is TGTGCCAGCTCACCACTACGGGGTCTGAACTATGGCTACACCTTC. The chain recombines TRBV18 with TRBJ1-2; D is ambiguous. Deletions cut 1 base from V and 2 bases from J, with 11 bases between. The CDR3 is 15 residues long. Germline V gene sequence: CDR1 KGHSH, CDR2 LQKENI.

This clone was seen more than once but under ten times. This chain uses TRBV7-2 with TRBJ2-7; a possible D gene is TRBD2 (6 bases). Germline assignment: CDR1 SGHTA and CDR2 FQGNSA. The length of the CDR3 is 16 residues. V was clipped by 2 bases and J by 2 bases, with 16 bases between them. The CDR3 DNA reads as TGTGCCAGCAGCTTACGCGGGACGGTGAATCCCTACGAGCAGTACTTC. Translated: CASSLRGTVNPYEQYF.

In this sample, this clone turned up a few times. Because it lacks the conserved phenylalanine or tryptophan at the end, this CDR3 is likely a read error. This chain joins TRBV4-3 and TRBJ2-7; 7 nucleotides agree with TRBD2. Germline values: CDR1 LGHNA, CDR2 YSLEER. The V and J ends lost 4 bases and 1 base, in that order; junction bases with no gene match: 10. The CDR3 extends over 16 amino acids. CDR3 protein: CASSRGVGEGSYEQYL. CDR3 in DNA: TGCGCCAGCAGCCGAGGAGTGGGGGAGGGATCCTACGAGCAGTACCTC.